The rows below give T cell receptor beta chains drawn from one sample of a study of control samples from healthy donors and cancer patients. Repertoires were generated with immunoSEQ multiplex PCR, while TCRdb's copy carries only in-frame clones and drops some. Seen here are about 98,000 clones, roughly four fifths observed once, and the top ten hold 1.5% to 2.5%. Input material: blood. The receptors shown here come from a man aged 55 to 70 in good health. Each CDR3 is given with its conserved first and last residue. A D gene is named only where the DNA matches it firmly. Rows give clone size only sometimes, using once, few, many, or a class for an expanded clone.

CDR3aa: CASSLGGAVNEQFF; CDR3nt: TGTGCCAGCAGCTTAGGGGGGGCGGTCAATGAGCAGTTCTTC; j_gene: TRBJ2-1; abundance: .; v_gene: TRBV11-3; d_gene: .
CDR3aa: CASSERTGTNSPLHF; CDR3nt: TGTGCCAGCAGTGAACGGACAGGGACCAATTCACCCCTCCACTTT; j_gene: TRBJ1-6; abundance: .; v_gene: TRBV2; d_gene: TRBD1
CDR3aa: CASSPGPHTDTQYF; CDR3nt: TGCGCCAGCAGTCCGGGACCTCACACAGATACGCAGTATTTT; j_gene: TRBJ2-3; abundance: .; v_gene: TRBV23-1; d_gene: .
CDR3aa: CASSQDRQGNYNEQFF; CDR3nt: TGTGCCAGCAGCCAAGATCGACAGGGTAACTACAATGAGCAGTTCTTC; j_gene: TRBJ2-1; abundance: .; v_gene: TRBV4-2; d_gene: TRBD1
CDR3aa: CASRVSGLSYNEQFF; CDR3nt: TGCGCCAGCAGGGTTAGCGGCCTGTCCTACAATGAGCAGTTCTTC; j_gene: TRBJ2-1; abundance: .; v_gene: TRBV5-1; d_gene: .
CDR3aa: CASSEVGKGNQPQHF; CDR3nt: TGCGCCAGCAGTGAGGTAGGGAAGGGCAATCAGCCCCAGCATTTT; j_gene: TRBJ1-5; abundance: .; v_gene: TRBV10-1; d_gene: .
CDR3aa: CSVSIDHRYQNIQYF; CDR3nt: TGCAGCGTTTCCATCGACCATAGGTACCAAAACATTCAGTACTTC; j_gene: TRBJ2-4; abundance: .; v_gene: TRBV29-1; d_gene: .
CDR3aa: CAWSGVAFGQPQHF; CDR3nt: TGTGCCTGGAGTGGGGTGGCCTTCGGACAGCCCCAGCATTTT; j_gene: TRBJ1-5; abundance: .; v_gene: TRBV30; d_gene: .
CDR3aa: CASSLRQNNEAFF; CDR3nt: TGCGCCAGCAGCCTCCGACAGAACAATGAAGCTTTCTTT; j_gene: TRBJ1-1; abundance: .; v_gene: TRBV5-1; d_gene: .
CDR3aa: CAIGGARSNQPQHF; CDR3nt: TGTGCCATCGGGGGGGCGCGCAGCAATCAGCCCCAGCATTTT; j_gene: TRBJ1-5; abundance: .; v_gene: TRBV6-5; d_gene: .
CDR3aa: CASSLAGGASNQPQHF; CDR3nt: TGTGCCAGCAGCTTAGCAGGGGGGGCTAGCAATCAGCCCCAGCATTTT; j_gene: TRBJ1-5; abundance: few; v_gene: TRBV7-9; d_gene: .
CDR3aa: CASSHAPRGGRETQYF; CDR3nt: TGCGCCAGCAGCCACGCCCCGCGGGGGGGCAGAGAGACCCAGTACTTC; j_gene: TRBJ2-5; abundance: .; v_gene: TRBV4-1; d_gene: TRBD2
CDR3aa: CASSSGLENSYEQYF; CDR3nt: TGTGCCAGCAGCTCGGGACTGGAGAATTCCTACGAGCAGTACTTC; j_gene: TRBJ2-7; abundance: .; v_gene: TRBV7-6; d_gene: .
CDR3aa: CASSPTQGGTQYF; CDR3nt: TGTGCCAGCAGTCCCACACAGGGGGGGACGCAGTATTTT; j_gene: TRBJ2-3; abundance: few; v_gene: TRBV12-3/TRBV12-4; d_gene: .
CDR3aa: CASSLRAGGGEYGYTF; CDR3nt: TGTGCCAGCAGCTTGCGGGCAGGGGGCGGGGAGTATGGCTACACCTTC; j_gene: TRBJ1-2; abundance: .; v_gene: TRBV5-6; d_gene: TRBD1
CDR3aa: CASKGEPRSTEAFF; CDR3nt: TGTGCCTCCAAAGGAGAGCCGCGAAGCACTGAAGCTTTCTTT; j_gene: TRBJ1-1; abundance: .; v_gene: TRBV30; d_gene: .
CDR3aa: CASSHWGGINEQFF; CDR3nt: TGTGCCAGCAGCCACTGGGGGGGGATCAATGAGCAGTTCTTC; j_gene: TRBJ2-1; abundance: .; v_gene: TRBV27; d_gene: TRBD2
CDR3aa: CASSQVRGRATDTQYF; CDR3nt: TGTGCCAGCAGCCAAGTAAGGGGCAGGGCCACAGATACGCAGTATTTT; j_gene: TRBJ2-3; abundance: .; v_gene: TRBV4-2; d_gene: .
CDR3aa: CAILGFEKLFF; CDR3nt: TGTGCCATTCTAGGTTTCGAAAAACTGTTTTTT; j_gene: TRBJ1-4; abundance: .; v_gene: TRBV28; d_gene: .
CDR3aa: CASSRRLAGRDNEQFF; CDR3nt: TGTGCCAGCAGCAGAAGACTAGCCGGGAGAGACAATGAGCAGTTCTTC; j_gene: TRBJ2-1; abundance: .; v_gene: TRBV5-6; d_gene: TRBD2
CDR3aa: CASRAQREGNEQFF; CDR3nt: TGTGCCAGCCGAGCCCAGCGGGAGGGGAATGAGCAGTTCTTC; j_gene: TRBJ2-1; abundance: .; v_gene: TRBV6-5; d_gene: TRBD2
CDR3aa: CASSLWIRAPQETQYF; CDR3nt: TGCGCCAGCAGCCTGTGGATTAGAGCGCCCCAAGAGACCCAGTACTTC; j_gene: TRBJ2-5; abundance: .; v_gene: TRBV4-1; d_gene: .
CDR3aa: CASRGVPGSYEQYF; CDR3nt: TGTGCCAGTAGGGGAGTTCCTGGCTCCTACGAGCAGTACTTC; j_gene: TRBJ2-7; abundance: .; v_gene: TRBV19; d_gene: .
CDR3aa: CASSHGRAFF; CDR3nt: TGTGCTAGCAGCCATGGACGAGCTTTCTTT; j_gene: TRBJ1-1; abundance: .; v_gene: TRBV7-7; d_gene: .
CDR3aa: CASSIEATGHEQYF; CDR3nt: TGTGCCAGTAGTATAGAAGCCACAGGGCACGAGCAGTACTTC; j_gene: TRBJ2-7; abundance: .; v_gene: TRBV19; d_gene: .
CDR3aa: CASRRVSLANTGELFF; CDR3nt: TGCGCCAGCAGGAGGGTCTCCCTCGCGAACACCGGGGAGCTGTTTTTT; j_gene: TRBJ2-2; abundance: .; v_gene: TRBV10-2; d_gene: .
CDR3aa: CAWEDRVSGTGELFF; CDR3nt: TGTGCCTGGGAAGACAGGGTGTCGGGCACCGGGGAGCTGTTTTTT; j_gene: TRBJ2-2; abundance: many; v_gene: TRBV30; d_gene: TRBD1
CDR3aa: CASSQEQLIYEQYF; CDR3nt: TGTGCCAGCAGCCAAGAACAGCTGATCTACGAGCAGTACTTC; j_gene: TRBJ2-7; abundance: .; v_gene: TRBV3-1/TRBV3-2; d_gene: .
CDR3aa: CASSLDGGAYEQYF; CDR3nt: TGTGCCAGCAGTTTAGATGGCGGAGCCTACGAGCAGTACTTC; j_gene: TRBJ2-7; abundance: .; v_gene: TRBV27; d_gene: .
CDR3aa: CASSPPNTANTGELFF; CDR3nt: TGTGCCAGCTCACCACCGAACACAGCGAACACCGGGGAGCTGTTTTTT; j_gene: TRBJ2-2; abundance: once; v_gene: TRBV18; d_gene: .
CDR3aa: CASSLRTGIYEQYF; CDR3nt: TGTGCCAGCAGTTTGAGGACAGGGATCTACGAGCAGTACTTC; j_gene: TRBJ2-7; abundance: .; v_gene: TRBV28; d_gene: TRBD1
CDR3aa: CASSKAVPGPKGPEAFF; CDR3nt: TGTGCCAGCAGCAAAGCGGTTCCGGGACCGAAGGGTCCTGAAGCTTTCTTT; j_gene: TRBJ1-1; abundance: .; v_gene: TRBV21-1; d_gene: .
CDR3aa: CASSRDGGDEQFF; CDR3nt: TGTGCCAGCAGCCGGGACGGGGGGGATGAGCAGTTCTTC; j_gene: TRBJ2-1; abundance: .; v_gene: TRBV12-3/TRBV12-4; d_gene: TRBD2
CDR3aa: CAISEVTRTETQYF; CDR3nt: TGTGCCATCAGTGAGGTTACTAGGACCGAGACCCAGTACTTC; j_gene: TRBJ2-5; abundance: .; v_gene: TRBV10-3; d_gene: .
CDR3aa: CASGSTGESYGYTF; CDR3nt: TGTGCCAGCGGCTCAACGGGGGAAAGCTATGGCTACACCTTC; j_gene: TRBJ1-2; abundance: .; v_gene: TRBV27; d_gene: .
CDR3aa: CASSPDISPEKLFF; CDR3nt: TGTGCCAGCAGCCCCGACATCTCACCTGAAAAACTGTTTTTT; j_gene: TRBJ1-4; abundance: few; v_gene: TRBV7-8; d_gene: .
CDR3aa: CASSFENYGYTF; CDR3nt: TGTGCCAGCAGTTTTGAAAACTATGGCTACACCTTC; j_gene: TRBJ1-2; abundance: .; v_gene: TRBV12-3/TRBV12-4; d_gene: .
CDR3aa: CASSPGAIQETQYF; CDR3nt: TGTGCCAGCAGCCCGGGGGCGATCCAAGAGACCCAGTACTTC; j_gene: TRBJ2-5; abundance: .; v_gene: TRBV7-8; d_gene: .
CDR3aa: CASSPTGGSDTQYF; CDR3nt: TGTGCCAGCTCACCAACAGGGGGCTCAGATACGCAGTATTTT; j_gene: TRBJ2-3; abundance: .; v_gene: TRBV18; d_gene: TRBD1
CDR3aa: CASSSAPGLNTEAFF; CDR3nt: TGTGCCAGCAGCTCCGCCCCGGGGTTGAACACTGAAGCTTTCTTT; j_gene: TRBJ1-1; abundance: .; v_gene: TRBV7-8; d_gene: .
CDR3aa: CASSASTGINQPQHF; CDR3nt: TGTGCCAGCAGCGCCTCGACAGGGATCAATCAGCCCCAGCATTTT; j_gene: TRBJ1-5; abundance: .; v_gene: TRBV7-8; d_gene: TRBD1
CDR3aa: CASSIPELYGYTF; CDR3nt: TGTGCCAGTAGTATTCCGGAGCTCTATGGCTACACCTTC; j_gene: TRBJ1-2; abundance: .; v_gene: TRBV19; d_gene: .
CDR3aa: CASSSYSRQVNTEAFF; CDR3nt: TGTGCCAGCAGCTCCTACTCCCGACAGGTAAACACTGAAGCTTTCTTT; j_gene: TRBJ1-1; abundance: .; v_gene: TRBV11-2; d_gene: .
CDR3aa: CASTGELFF; CDR3nt: TGTGCCAGCACCGGGGAGCTGTTTTTT; j_gene: TRBJ2-2; abundance: .; v_gene: TRBV5-8; d_gene: .
CDR3aa: CATSVKNRGSGQPQHF; CDR3nt: TGTGCCACCAGCGTCAAAAACAGGGGGTCAGGGCAGCCCCAGCATTTT; j_gene: TRBJ1-5; abundance: .; v_gene: TRBV15; d_gene: TRBD1
CDR3aa: CASSNSGGVPSYEQYF; CDR3nt: TGTGCCAGCAGTAACAGCGGGGGGGTACCCTCCTACGAGCAGTACTTC; j_gene: TRBJ2-7; abundance: .; v_gene: TRBV27; d_gene: TRBD2
CDR3aa: CASSLIYGTGGGSGNQPQHF; CDR3nt: TGCGCCAGCAGCCTCATCTACGGGACAGGGGGCGGTTCGGGCAATCAGCCCCAGCATTTT; j_gene: TRBJ1-5; abundance: .; v_gene: TRBV4-1; d_gene: TRBD1
CDR3aa: CAWRGGTPYEQYF; CDR3nt: TGTGCCTGGAGGGGGGGGACCCCCTACGAGCAGTACTTC; j_gene: TRBJ2-7; abundance: few; v_gene: TRBV30; d_gene: TRBD2
CDR3aa: CASSLNGGSGDIQYF; CDR3nt: TGCGCCAGCAGCTTGAACGGTGGGAGCGGGGACATTCAGTACTTC; j_gene: TRBJ2-4; abundance: once; v_gene: TRBV5-1; d_gene: TRBD2
CDR3aa: CASREGTGGDEQYF; CDR3nt: TGTGCCAGCAGGGAAGGGACAGGGGGCGACGAGCAGTACTTC; j_gene: TRBJ2-7; abundance: .; v_gene: TRBV6-1; d_gene: TRBD1
CDR3aa: CASSRDGNTEAFF; CDR3nt: TGCGCCAGCAGTAGGGACGGGAACACTGAAGCTTTCTTT; j_gene: TRBJ1-1; abundance: .; v_gene: TRBV5-1; d_gene: .
CDR3aa: CASSLAGQGPYNEQFF; CDR3nt: TGTGCCAGCAGCTTAGCCGGACAGGGGCCCTACAATGAGCAGTTCTTC; j_gene: TRBJ2-1; abundance: .; v_gene: TRBV11-3; d_gene: TRBD1